The 14 T cell receptor beta chains below were found in one sample sequenced in a study of radiation and T cells in renal cell carcinoma. Using immunoSEQ multiplex PCR, the repertoire was profiled, and TCRdb retains in-frame clones only, with some absent. The table records just over 15,000 clones, 64% of them present only once. Stated treatment: 15 Gy SBRT to primary tumor, nephrectomy 4 weeks later. The sample here was tumor tissue, taken from a patient whose treatment included radiotherapy and nephrectomy. These receptors were taken from an older woman with renal cell carcinoma.

The chain links TRBV2 to TRBJ2-5; D unresolved. The length of the CDR3 is 11 residues. CDR1 is SNHLY, CDR2 FYNNEI, per germline. Trimming removed 6 bases at V and 4 bases at J, with 6 bases between. The CDR3 nucleotides read TGTGCCAGCAGGTCCGGAGAGACCCAGTACTTC. Translation: CASRSGETQYF.

This clone came up many times. V usage is TRBV2 and J usage is TRBJ2-5, with 8 nucleotides matching TRBD2. V shed 5 bases and J 1 base; nucleotides not matched to a gene: 9. The CDR3 sequence is 16 residues long. Per germline, CDR1 SNHLY and CDR2 FYNNEI. The CDR3 nucleotides read TGTGCCAGCAGTACAGCACCGACTAGCGCCCAAGAGACCCAGTACTTC. The encoded protein is CASSTAPTSAQETQYF.

V gene TRBV5-4 combines with J gene TRBJ2-2, with 10 bases identical to TRBD2. V lost 1 base, J lost 4 bases, and 4 bases stayed unmatched. CDR3 size: 16 residues. Germline CDR1 reads SGHNT; CDR2 reads YYREEE (reference sequence). The CDR3 region has the DNA TGTGCCAGCAGCTTGCCTAGCGGGGGACTCACCGGGGAGCTGTTTTTT. It codes for CASSLPSGGLTGELFF.

The chain carries TRBV25-1 and TRBJ2-1; 9 bases are a match to TRBD2. Losses at the gene ends were 7 bases for V and 7 bases for J; bases not matched to a gene: 8. Germline V gives CDR1 MGHDK, CDR2 SYGVNS. The CDR3 sequence is 14 residues long. The CDR3: CASILSGGKNEQFF. As DNA, the CDR3 is TGTGCCAGCATTCTCAGCGGGGGGAAGAATGAGCAGTTCTTC.

The chain joins TRBV21-1 to TRBJ1-3. TRBV21-1 is a recognized pseudogene. The CDR3 is 17 residues long. CDR3 amino acids: CASSKVWGETFGNTIYF. CDR3 sequence (DNA): TGTGCCAGCAGCAAAGTTTGGGGGGAAACGTTTGGAAACACCATATATTTT.

V and J are TRBV4-2 and TRBJ1-3; the D is unclear. With 0 bases removed from V and 2 bases from J, the gap between germline ends came to 17 bases. The CDR3 has 18 amino acids. In germline, CDR1 is LGHNA, CDR2 YNFKEQ. The CDR3 coding sequence is TGTGCCAGCAGCCAAGATATAAGGCAGGCTACTACTGGAAACACCATATATTTT. Translating gives CASSQDIRQATTGNTIYF.

The chain combines TRBV5-6 with TRBJ1-2; D remains ambiguous. The CDR3 covers 15 residues. V dropped 0 bases and J dropped 4 bases, with 13 bases sitting between them. Germline V CDR1 and CDR2: SGHDT, YYEEEE. CDR3 sequence: CASSLVRQDPYGYTF. DNA of the CDR3: TGTGCCAGCAGCTTGGTTCGTCAGGACCCCTATGGCTACACCTTC.

The chain uses TRBV9 and TRBJ2-7; 8 nucleotides align to TRBD1. The CDR3 has 14 amino acids. Germline V gives CDR1 SGDLS, CDR2 YYNGEE. The ends lost 0 bases at V and 3 bases at J; junction bases unmatched: 2. The chain's CDR3 is CASSVGTGYYEQYF. The CDR3 coding sequence is TGTGCCAGCAGCGTAGGGACAGGGTACTACGAGCAGTACTTC. Full variable domain (outside the CDR3, taken from reference TRBV9 and TRBJ2-7): DSGVTQTPKHLITATGQRVTLRCSPRSGDLSVYWYQQSLDQGLQFLIQYYNGEERAKGNILERFSAQQFPDLHSELNLSSLELGDSALYFCASSVGTGYYEQYFGPGTRLTVT.

This clone was observed a few times. CDR3 sequence reads: CASTGGGTGDYGYTF. The CDR3 nucleotides are TGTGCCAGCACCGGGGGAGGGACAGGGGACTATGGCTACACCTTC. The chain carries TRBV6-1 and TRBJ1-2; 10 bases are a match to TRBD1. From germline, CDR1 is MNHNS and CDR2 SASEGT. The CDR3 contains 15 residues. Trimming at V came to 7 bases and at J to 3 bases, leaving 8 bases not matched to a gene.

The V gene is TRBV6-6, the J gene TRBJ2-7; tentative D call: TRBD1 (6 bases). The V end was cut by 4 bases, the J end by 3 bases, with 10 bases between. The CDR3 has 13 residues. Germline V gene lookup returns CDR1 MNHNY and CDR2 SVGAGI (reference sequence). CDR3 sequence (DNA): TGTGCCAGCAGTTCCCCGACAGGCTACGAGCAGTACTTC. As protein: CASSSPTGYEQYF.

By share, this clone counts as medium-sized. The genes are TRBV10-3 and TRBJ2-3; 8 bases match TRBD2. This CDR3 is 15 amino acids long. Germline V gives CDR1 ENHRY, CDR2 SYGVKD. The ends lost 2 bases at V and 4 bases at J; junction bases unmatched: 5. The CDR3 spells CAISESSGSADTQYF. CDR3 bases: TGTGCCATCAGTGAGAGCAGCGGGAGCGCAGATACGCAGTATTTT.

The rearrangement links TRBV5-4 to TRBJ2-7; D assignment may be TRBD1 or TRBD2 (5 bases each). V was shortened by 4 bases and J by 4 bases, with 18 bases between the two germline ends. Germline assignment: CDR1 SGHNT and CDR2 YYREEE (reference sequence). This CDR3 is 15 amino acids long. The CDR3 here is CASSQGVPGTYEQYF. The CDR3 DNA is TGTGCCAGCAGCCAAGGGGTTCCCGGGACGTACGAGCAGTACTTC.

The V gene is TRBV4-1, the J gene TRBJ2-7, with D hard to call. Trimming stripped 4 bases from V and 5 bases from J, with 12 bases between. This CDR3 is built from 13 residues. The germline CDR1 and CDR2 sequences are MGHRA and YSYEKL. As DNA, the CDR3 is TGCGCCAGCAGCCTGGTGTCTCTGGACGAGCAGTACTTC. Translating it yields CASSLVSLDEQYF.

In this sample, this clone turned up a few times. The rearrangement links TRBV10-1 to TRBJ2-7, with D maybe TRBD2 (5 bases). Trimming left V 3 bases short and J 7 bases short, with 10 bases between. CDR3 length: 12 residues. From germline, CDR1 is WNHNN and CDR2 SYGVQD (reference sequence). CDR3 loop: CASSESPGEQYF. As DNA, the CDR3 is TGCGCCAGCAGTGAATCTCCGGGGGAGCAGTACTTC.